The 12 T cell receptor beta chains reported below all come from one sample, sequenced in a study of cytomegalovirus exposure and HLA in healthy donors. Researchers ran the PCR with 60 Vbeta and 13 Jbeta primers. Clones were read by immunoSEQ multiplex PCR, and TCRdb kept only the in-frame ones, dropping some. The table records tens of thousands of clones, around three quarters of them present only once. Specimen: PBMCs. The origin of the receptors is a man under 40 in good health and CMV-seronegative.

The gene calls are TRBV7-6 and TRBJ2-2; unclear D gene. The length of the CDR3 is 12 residues. The ends were cut back, 2 bases at V and 5 bases at J, with 3 bases in the middle. Germline CDR1 reads SGHVS; CDR2 reads FNYEAQ. In DNA, the CDR3 is TGTGCCAGCAGCTTATATACCGGGGAGCTGTTTTTT. Translated: CASSLYTGELFF.

The J gene is TRBJ2-3, the V gene TRBV19; D is perhaps TRBD2 (6 bases). V shed 3 bases and J shed 4 bases, with 14 bases lying between them. The CDR3 contains 15 residues. CDR1 is LNHDA, CDR2 SQIVND, per germline (reference sequence). The CDR3 sequence is CASSIPRGLPDTQYF. The DNA for the CDR3 is TGTGCCAGTAGTATCCCCCGGGGACTCCCAGATACGCAGTATTTT.

This sequence joins TRBV6-6 and TRBJ2-5; D call uncertain. Germline CDR1 is MNHNY and CDR2 is SVGAGI (reference sequence). Trimming left V 1 base short and J 2 bases short, with 14 bases between. The CDR3 consists of 16 residues. The CDR3 loop reads CASSYFRVREQETQYF. CDR3 DNA: TGTGCCAGCAGTTACTTTAGAGTTAGAGAACAAGAGACCCAGTACTTC.

The V call is TRBV5-1, the J call TRBJ2-3; a possible D gene is TRBD2 (5 bases). Trimming left V 5 bases short and J 0 bases short, with 19 bases between. Germline CDR1 reads SGHRS; CDR2 reads YFSETQ. The length of the CDR3 is 17 residues. The CDR3 region has the DNA TGCGCCAGCAGTTTTGGTACTAGTACGTTTAGCACAGATACGCAGTATTTT. It yields the protein CASSFGTSTFSTDTQYF.

The chain couples TRBV15 to TRBJ2-3; unclear D gene. From germline, CDR1 is LNHNV and CDR2 YYDKDF (reference sequence). CDR3 size: 15 residues. Trimming shortened V by 0 bases and J by 2 bases, and 9 bases separated the two germline ends. The CDR3 is CATSRDPISTDTQYF. The CDR3 nucleotides are TGTGCCACCAGCAGAGATCCCATTTCCACAGATACGCAGTATTTT.

V is TRBV4-2 and J is TRBJ2-3; 10 nucleotides agree with TRBD1. The CDR3 is 16 amino acids. With 4 bases clipped from V and 2 bases from J, the junction kept 6 bases outside the gene matches. Germline V gene data show CDR1 as LGHNA and CDR2 as YNFKEQ. CDR3 nucleotide sequence: TGTGCCAGCAGCCCAAGGACAGGGGGGATCACAGATACGCAGTATTTT. It specifies CASSPRTGGITDTQYF.

The chain employs TRBV5-1 and TRBJ2-5; 12 bases map to TRBD2. V lost 3 bases and J lost 2; bases outside the gene matches: 2. The CDR3 runs to 15 residues. Germline V gene data show CDR1 as SGHRS and CDR2 as YFSETQ. The CDR3 nucleotides read TGCGCCAGCAGCTCACTAGCGGGGGGACAAGAGACCCAGTACTTC. Protein product: CASSSLAGGQETQYF.

V is TRBV5-1 and J is TRBJ1-1; D is uncertain. CDR1 and CDR2 from the germline V gene are SGHRS and YFSETQ. V was cut by 0 bases and J by 3 bases, with 15 bases left in between. The CDR3 length is 16 residues. This CDR3 reads CASSLGEYGIYTEAFF. The CDR3 nucleotides read TGCGCCAGCAGCTTGGGAGAATACGGGATATACACTGAAGCTTTCTTT.

This chain uses TRBV11-3 with TRBJ1-1; 10 bases fit TRBD1. The CDR3 runs 17 residues. Losses at the gene ends were 4 bases for V and 10 bases for J; bases not matched to a gene: 18. Germline lookup yields CDR1 SGHNT and CDR2 YENEEA. The CDR3 DNA reads TGTGCCAGCAGCTCACTAGGGGACCGGACAGGGGGACTGCGAGCTTTCTTT. Translated, it gives CASSSLGDRTGGLRAFF.

J is TRBJ1-5 and V is TRBV10-3; D perhaps matches TRBD1 (5 bases). Germline CDR1 and CDR2: ENHRY and SYGVKD. CDR3 length equals 15 residues. V was clipped by 0 bases and J by 6 bases, with 12 bases between them. CDR3 bases: TGTGCCATCAGTGAGTCGGATGGGGCGGTTCAGCCCCAGCATTTT. This encodes CAISESDGAVQPQHF.

The chain employs TRBV5-1 and TRBJ2-3, with 12 bases lining up with TRBD1. With V trimmed by 4 bases and J by 5 bases, 5 bases remained unmatched. The CDR3 is 15 residues long. The V gene's germline CDR1 is SGHRS and CDR2 YFSETQ. CDR3 DNA: TGCGCCAGCAGCCTGGGACAGGGGGCAGTAGATACGCAGTATTTT. Translation: CASSLGQGAVDTQYF.

V is TRBV7-8 and J is TRBJ2-1, with a weak D call TRBD2 (5 bases). Germline V CDR1 and CDR2: SGHVS, FQNEAQ. CDR3 size: 17 residues. Trimming stripped 0 bases from V and 4 bases from J, with 16 bases between. The CDR3 nucleotides read TGTGCCAGCAGCTTAGCCATCAGCCTAGCCGATTACAATGAGCAGTTCTTC. Its protein product is CASSLAISLADYNEQFF.